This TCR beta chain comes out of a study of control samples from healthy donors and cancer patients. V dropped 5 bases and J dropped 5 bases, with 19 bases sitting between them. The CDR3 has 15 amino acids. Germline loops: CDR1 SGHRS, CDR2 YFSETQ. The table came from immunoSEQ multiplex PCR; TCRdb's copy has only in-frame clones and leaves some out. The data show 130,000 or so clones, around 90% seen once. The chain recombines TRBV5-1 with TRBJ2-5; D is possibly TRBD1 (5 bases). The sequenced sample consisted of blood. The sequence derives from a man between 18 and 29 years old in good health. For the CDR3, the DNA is TGCGCCAGCAGGTCAGACAGCGACCGTAGCGAGACCCAGTACTTC. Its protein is CASRSDSDRSETQYF.